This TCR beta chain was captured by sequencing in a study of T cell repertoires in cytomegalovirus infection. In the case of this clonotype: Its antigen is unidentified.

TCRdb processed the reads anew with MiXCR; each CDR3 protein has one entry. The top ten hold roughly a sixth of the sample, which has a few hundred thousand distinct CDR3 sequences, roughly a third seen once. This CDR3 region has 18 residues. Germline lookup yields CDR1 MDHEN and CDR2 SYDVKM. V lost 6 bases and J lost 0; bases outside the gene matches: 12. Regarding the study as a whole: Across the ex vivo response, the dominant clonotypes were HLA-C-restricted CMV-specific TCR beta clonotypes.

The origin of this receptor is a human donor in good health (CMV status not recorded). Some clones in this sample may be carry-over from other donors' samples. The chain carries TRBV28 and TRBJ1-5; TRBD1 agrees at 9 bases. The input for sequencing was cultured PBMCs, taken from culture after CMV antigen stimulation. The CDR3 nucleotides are TGTGCCAGCAGCTCCGGGACAGGGAGTCCCTATAGCAATCAGCCCCAGCATTTT. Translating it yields CASSSGTGSPYSNQPQHF.